This entry describes one T cell receptor (beta chain). After removal of 5 bases from V and 11 bases from J, the junction contained 20 bases not matched to a gene. This CDR3 has 17 residues. The data derive from a study of blood T cells in healthy people across ages. In the study overall: Every two T cells gave about one barcoded beta molecule via template switching.

Healthy Caucasian individuals from Russia aged 6 to 90 served as donors. No fewer than 5.5 micrograms of total RNA were isolated from every sample. A second PCR of about 7 to 12 cycles used a sample-barcoded 5' primer and a J-beta primer mix. Every sample returned 2.5 million or more CDR3-containing paired-end reads. TCRdb reanalysed the 5' RACE reads using MiXCR and keeps one entry per CDR3 protein. The table has about 1,500,000 distinct CDR3 sequences, around 42% seen once. This sequence joins TRBV12-3 or TRBV12-4 and TRBJ2-5; 10 bases are shared with TRBD2. This clonotype was sampled from a woman between 18 and 29 years old in good health. Source material: blood. This chain's CDR3 is CASSPRPLAGANNEQYF. The CDR3 nucleotides are TGTGCCAGCAGTCCGCGCCCCCTAGCGGGGGCCAACAATGAGCAGTACTTC.